This T cell receptor (beta chain) derives from a study of radiation and T cells in renal cell carcinoma. Here immunoSEQ multiplex PCR was the method, and the copy in TCRdb shows in-frame clones only, minus some. The sample has 130,000 to 150,000 clones, roughly 90% seen once. V shed 5 bases and J 2 bases; nucleotides not matched to a gene: 6. Germline V gene data show CDR1 as SGHRS and CDR2 as YFSETQ. The CDR3 consists of 14 residues. This clone came up a few times. This sample includes further DNA sequences coding for the same CDR3. Time point defined: baseline pretreatment blood. Regarding treatment: 15 Gy SBRT to primary tumor, nephrectomy 4 weeks later.

The chain uses TRBV5-1 and TRBJ1-1, with TRBD1 matching over 7 bases. This receptor was obtained from a woman aged 45-65 years with renal cell carcinoma. The sample here was blood, taken from a patient whose treatment included radiotherapy and nephrectomy. As DNA, the CDR3 is TGCGCCAGCAGTTTAACAGGGGCCAACACTGAAGCTTTCTTT. As protein: CASSLTGANTEAFF.